This TCR beta chain was documented in a study of patients and donors after allogeneic stem cell transplantation. In TCRdb, the RT-PCR reads were re-called with MiXCR into one record per CDR3 protein. The top ten hold 3.2% of the sample, which has approximately 150,000 distinct CDR3 sequences, about 30% seen once. V was clipped by 5 bases and J by 4 bases, with 19 bases between them. From germline, CDR1 is SEHNR and CDR2 FQNEAQ (reference sequence). CDR3 length equals 16 residues. This clonotype was counted between two and nine times. The sequence was obtained from a human donor who was either an allogeneic HSCT recipient or a stem cell or donor lymphocyte infusion donor (not recorded which). It is not recorded whose cells these are; they may come from a transplant donor. Sequences were obtained from blood, either unsorted or a sorted T cell fraction (not recorded which). V and J are TRBV7-9 and TRBJ2-3, with D possibly matching TRBD2 (5 bases). In nucleotides, the CDR3 is TGTGCCAGCAGCACACGGGGTAATCGCTTGGCAGATACGCAGTATTTT. It specifies CASSTRGNRLADTQYF.